The 20 T cell receptor beta chains presented below share a single source sample, sequenced in a study of T cell responses to AZD1222 COVID-19 vaccine. Sequencing was performed with immunoSEQ multiplex PCR; in TCRdb, only in-frame clones are kept and a portion is missing. Of tens of thousands of clones listed, approximately 90% are singletons. The specimen was peripheral blood, collected on day 0 of MenACWY control vaccination. All receptors come from an adult in good health.

The chain recombines TRBV20-1 with TRBJ1-5; 7 positions agree with TRBD1. Germline loops: CDR1 DFQATT, CDR2 SNEGSKA (reference sequence). With 3 bases clipped from V and 1 base from J, the junction kept 6 bases outside the gene matches. The length of the CDR3 is 15 residues. The CDR3 region is CSASLRQGSNQPQHF. In nucleotides, the CDR3 is TGCAGTGCTAGTTTGAGACAGGGAAGCAATCAGCCCCAGCATTTT.

The J gene is TRBJ2-1, the V gene TRBV2; 8 nucleotides line up with TRBD2. Trimming cost V 3 bases and J 2 bases; bases outside gene matches: 9. In germline, CDR1 is SNHLY, CDR2 FYNNEI. The CDR3 is made up of 17 amino acids. This CDR3 is CASSEFGLAGAYNEQFF. The CDR3 coding sequence is TGTGCCAGCAGTGAGTTCGGGCTAGCGGGCGCCTACAATGAGCAGTTCTTC.

The chain has TRBV19 and TRBJ1-5; 7 bases align to TRBD1. This CDR3 spans 16 amino acids. Germline CDR1 reads LNHDA; CDR2 reads SQIVND (reference sequence). V lost 6 bases and J lost 2; bases outside the gene matches: 10. The chain's CDR3 is CASRTGLAGGNQPQHF. DNA of the CDR3: TGTGCCAGTAGGACAGGGTTAGCGGGGGGCAATCAGCCCCAGCATTTT.

The rearrangement uses TRBV2 and TRBJ1-2, with 12 nucleotides matching TRBD1. The V gene's germline CDR1 is SNHLY and CDR2 FYNNEI. After removal of 5 bases from V and 8 bases from J, the junction contained 9 bases not matched to a gene. The CDR3 consists of 15 residues. The CDR3 is CASSPTGQGAGGYTF. Here the CDR3 DNA reads TGTGCCAGCAGTCCTACGGGACAGGGGGCTGGAGGCTACACCTTC.

The table lists this clone with a count of one. This chain connects TRBV3-1 (or the pseudogene TRBV3-2) to TRBJ1-6; tentatively, D is TRBD1 (6 bases). Trimming left V 3 bases short and J 10 bases short, with 16 bases between. In germline, CDR1 is LGHDT, CDR2 YNNKEL (reference sequence). The CDR3 spans 15 residues. The CDR3: CASSHSTGRASPLHF. The CDR3 bases are TGTGCCAGCAGCCACTCTACAGGGCGGGCATCACCCCTCCACTTT.

The chain carries TRBV28 and TRBJ2-2; D gene unclear. With 2 bases removed from V and 6 bases from J, the gap between germline ends came to 4 bases. Germline assignment: CDR1 MDHEN and CDR2 SYDVKM. The CDR3 loop spans 12 amino acids. The CDR3 coding sequence is TGTGCCAGCAGTTTACTATCCGGGGAGCTGTTTTTT. This encodes CASSLLSGELFF. Filled out from reference TRBV28 and TRBJ2-2, the complete variable domain reads DVKVTQSSRYLVKRTGEKVFLECVQDMDHENMFWYRQDPGLGLRLIYFSYDVKMKEKGDIPEGYSVSREKKERFSLILESASTNQTSMYLCASSLLSGELFFGEGSRLTVL.

The CDR3 reads CASSLRQGNSPLHF. The CDR3 coding sequence is TGCGCCAGCAGCCTCCGACAGGGTAATTCACCCCTCCACTTT. The genes are TRBV4-3 and TRBJ1-6; TRBD1 agrees at 7 bases. Unmatched junction bases numbered 3, after V lost 4 bases and J lost 6 bases. The CDR3 length is 14 residues. Per the germline V gene, CDR1 is LGHNA and CDR2 is YSLEER.

The chain links TRBV7-2 to TRBJ1-3; 7 nucleotides match TRBD1. The V gene end was trimmed by 5 bases and the J gene end by 0 bases; junction bases not matched to a gene: 7. CDR3 length: 16 amino acids. Germline CDR1 and CDR2: SGHTA and FQGNSA. CDR3 residues: CASSLTGAFSGNTIYF. The DNA for the CDR3 is TGTGCCAGCAGCCTTACAGGGGCCTTCTCTGGAAACACCATATATTTT.

This chain connects TRBV5-6 to TRBJ2-3; 9 nucleotides match TRBD1. There are 16 residues in the CDR3. Unmatched junction bases numbered 8, after V lost 2 bases and J lost 4 bases. Germline V gene lookup returns CDR1 SGHDT and CDR2 YYEEEE. The DNA for the CDR3 is TGTGCCAGCAGCTTTCGCCGGACAGGGGAGGCAGATACGCAGTATTTT. Protein: CASSFRRTGEADTQYF.

The rearrangement links TRBV5-4 to TRBJ2-1, with 7 bases identical to TRBD2. The CDR3 is 15 residues long. After removal of 4 bases from V and 0 bases from J, the junction contained 4 bases not matched to a gene. In germline, CDR1 is SGHNT, CDR2 YYREEE (reference sequence). CDR3 loop: CASSTGGNSYNEQFF. The CDR3 region has the DNA TGTGCCAGCAGCACCGGGGGGAACTCCTACAATGAGCAGTTCTTC.

The chain uses TRBV27 and TRBJ1-2, with TRBD1 matching over 7 bases. The CDR3 has 15 amino acids. The V and J ends lost 4 bases and 3 bases, in that order; junction bases with no gene match: 8. In germline, CDR1 is MNHEY, CDR2 SMNVEV (reference sequence). CDR3 in amino acids: CASSSTTGLDYGYTF. The DNA of the CDR3 is TGTGCCAGCAGTTCAACGACAGGGCTGGACTATGGCTACACCTTC.

This chain links TRBV7-9 with TRBJ1-1, with TRBD1 as a possible D gene (5 bases). Germline V gives CDR1 SEHNR, CDR2 FQNEAQ (reference sequence). V lost 5 bases, J lost 7 bases, and 14 bases lay in between. This CDR3 spans 13 amino acids. The CDR3 is CASSLQGTGEAFF. The DNA for the CDR3 is TGTGCCAGCAGCCTACAAGGGACGGGTGAAGCTTTCTTT. Using reference TRBV7-9 and TRBJ1-1 for the parts outside the CDR3, the full variable domain is DTGVSQNPRHKITKRGQNVTFRCDPISEHNRLYWYRQTLGQGPEFLTYFQNEAQLEKSRLLSDRFSAERPKGSFSTLEIQRTEQGDSAMYLCASSLQGTGEAFFGQGTRLTVV.

The chain employs TRBV19 and TRBJ1-6; 10 positions match TRBD1. V was clipped by 5 bases and J by 9 bases; unmatched bases: 10. CDR1 and CDR2 (germline): LNHDA, SQIVND (reference sequence). The CDR3 has 16 residues. The CDR3 protein is CASSYLPGQGSSPLHF. As DNA, the CDR3 is TGTGCCAGTAGTTACCTACCGGGACAGGGGTCTTCACCCCTCCACTTT. The complete variable domain, with remaining parts taken from reference TRBV19 and TRBJ1-6, reads DGGITQSPKYLFRKEGQNVTLSCEQNLNHDAMYWYRQDPGQGLRLIYYSQIVNDFQKGDIAEGYSVSREKKESFPLTVTSAQKNPTAFYLCASSYLPGQGSSPLHFGNGTRLTVT.

This clone was recorded once. The chain has TRBV10-2 and TRBJ1-2, with 8 bases identical to TRBD1. Germline V gene data show CDR1 as WSHSY and CDR2 as SAAADI. After removal of 3 bases from V and 4 bases from J, the junction contained 7 bases not matched to a gene. The CDR3 covers 15 residues. The CDR3 protein is CASSDLGQGVYGYTF. The CDR3, as DNA: TGCGCCAGCAGTGATCTAGGACAGGGCGTCTATGGCTACACCTTC.

This sequence joins TRBV6-4 and TRBJ2-3, with TRBD2 matching over 9 bases. The trim removed 5 bases at V and 0 bases at J, leaving 3 bases unmatched. Germline V gene data show CDR1 as MRHNA and CDR2 as SNTAGT. CDR3 length: 15 amino acids. CDR3 sequence (DNA): TGTGCCAGCAGTCGGCTAGCGGGGAGCACAGATACGCAGTATTTT. Protein: CASSRLAGSTDTQYF.

This clone has more than one count but fewer than ten. This chain links TRBV4-2 with TRBJ1-4; a possible D gene is TRBD1 (5 bases). Per the germline V gene, CDR1 is LGHNA and CDR2 is YNFKEQ. This CDR3 region has 18 residues. Trimming took off 1 base at V and 8 bases at J, with 23 bases between the two ends. CDR3 bases: TGTGCCAGCAGCCAAGCCCAACCTAGGGGCCCCACGGGAGAAAAACTGTTTTTT. Its translation is CASSQAQPRGPTGEKLFF.

With regard to this clone: This specimen includes other DNA sequences encoding the same CDR3. The genes are TRBV18 and TRBJ1-2, with 7 positions matching TRBD1. Trimming took 6 bases from V and 0 from J; bases not matched to a gene: 4. The length of the CDR3 is 14 residues. Germline CDR1 is KGHSH and CDR2 is LQKENI. CDR3 loop: CASSPGTANYGYTF. CDR3 nucleotides: TGTGCCAGCTCGCCTGGGACAGCTAACTATGGCTACACCTTC.

The chain couples TRBV29-1 to TRBJ2-5; 13 nucleotides line up with TRBD2. The germline gives CDR1 SQVTM, CDR2 ANQGSEA. CDR3 length equals 20 residues. J gave up 5 bases and V 2 bases, and 20 bases lay outside the gene matches. DNA of the CDR3: TGCAGCGTTGAACCTAGTTGGACTAGCGGGGGAGGGCCGTCGTGGGAGACCCAGTACTTC. Amino acids: CSVEPSWTSGGGPSWETQYF. The variable domain in full, with the rest retrieved from reference TRBV29-1 and TRBJ2-5, is SAVISQKPSRDICQRGTSLTIQCQVDSQVTMMFWYRQQPGQSLTLIATANQGSEATYESGFVIDKFPISRPNLTFSTLTVSNMSPEDSSIYLCSVEPSWTSGGGPSWETQYFGPGTRLLVL.

The chain's CDR3 is CASSYRLGPRFF. The CDR3 DNA reads as TGTGCCAGCAGTTACCGGCTAGGGCCCAGGTTTTTT. The gene calls are TRBV6-5 and TRBJ1-4; D is undetermined. CDR1 and CDR2 from the germline V gene are MNHEY and SVGAGI. This CDR3 comprises 12 residues. V was trimmed by 2 bases and J by 16 bases, leaving 14 bases between them.

The chain is built from TRBV3-1 (or the pseudogene TRBV3-2) and TRBJ1-1; no clear D gene. The CDR3 spans 14 residues. The V gene's germline CDR1 is LGHDT and CDR2 YNNKEL (reference sequence). V lost 4 bases and J lost 1, with 10 bases in between. The DNA of the CDR3 is TGTGCCAGCAGCCCCAGACAACAGAACACTGAAGCTTTCTTT. It encodes CASSPRQQNTEAFF.